This TCR beta chain was retrieved from a study of blood T cell repertoires in COVID-19 (dated by TCRdb to about 2020). About the full investigation: Collaborator samples came from the United States, Italy and Spain and covered acute and convalescent phases of COVID-19. A freely available public database, intended as a resource for researchers studying the immune response to SARS-CoV-2, is where the repertoires were released. Where available, HLA class I and class II types were taken from metadata supplied by the sample provider and were not determined by assay-based typing. Deeply sampled blood TCRbeta repertoires from subjects exposed to, actively infected with, or recovered from COVID-19 were included in the dataset. A de-identified subject ID, COVID-19 status, age in years and sex were almost always included in the sample metadata. The samples were drawn from the first 160 participants of the ongoing ImmuneRACE study and from 1,200 or so subjects provided by 6 global collaborators. The prospective study material was composed of cDNA or gDNA derived from T cells, B-cell-depleted T cells, or PBMCs. Results the study describes overall, beyond this receptor: How much clinical and demographic metadata was included differed by source and by participant, and the metadata was provided uncurated.

Each collaborating institution followed its own protocols to collect whole blood in K2EDTA tubes. Collaborator samples were shipped for TCRbeta analysis as frozen whole blood, isolated PBMCs, or DNA extracted from either sample type. TCRbeta CDR3 regions were amplified from genomic DNA using the immunoSEQ Assay, a bias-controlled multiplex PCR. The original methods were these. The number of nucleated cells in each sample was estimated by amplification of reference gene primers within the assay. Sequence reads were collapsed and filtered to measure the absolute abundance of every unique TCRbeta CDR3 rearrangement. For each sample, productive Simpson clonality was calculated by taking the square root of Simpson's diversity index across productive rearrangements. Held by TCRdb, this immuneACCESS table contains in-frame sequences only and omits some clones. Under half of the omission traces to an unresolved V gene where checked; the cause of the rest is unknown. For V, J and clone size, that table is used; D and trimming come from the DNA. The table for this sample lists about 150,000 clones; over 65% of them were counted only once. Around a sixth of the sample goes to the ten largest clones.

With regard to this clone: Its antigen is still unknown. The record has no base qualities; no much larger clone is one base away.

The CDR3 runs 13 amino acids, cysteine and phenylalanine included. Just the 39-base CDR3 DNA is kept, in frame starting at base 1. For CDR1 and CDR2, the germline V gene (reference sequence) lists SGHKS and YYEKEE. Ends trimmed: V by 4 bases, J by 4 bases; bases unmatched to a gene: 3. The sequenced sample consisted of peripheral blood. The receptor's source is a man over 45 with acute or convalescent COVID-19. The V gene is TRBV5-5 and the J gene is TRBJ1-2, and TRBD1 aligns with 8 junction nucleotides. CDR3 region: CASSGGQGYGYTF. The bases are TGTGCCAGCAGCGGAGGACAGGGCTATGGCTACACCTTC.